The 28 T cell receptor beta chains reported below all come from one sample, sequenced in a study of blood T cells in healthy people across ages. A second PCR, run for 7 to 11 cycles, used a sample-barcoded 5' primer plus a J-beta primer mix. Each CDR3 protein gets one entry after TCRdb re-called the 5' RACE reads with MiXCR. The sample carries some 1,800,000 distinct CDR3 sequences, about two fifths recorded once. Sequencing was carried out using blood. These receptors all come from a human donor in good health.

The J gene is TRBJ2-5, the V gene TRBV4-3; D perhaps matches TRBD2 (5 bases). The V gene's germline CDR1 is LGHNA and CDR2 YSLEER. Deletions cut 4 bases from V and 5 bases from J, with 11 bases between. CDR3 size: 13 residues. In DNA form, the CDR3 reads TGCGCCAGCAGCCGATATCCGGGGGAGACCCAGTACTTC. Its translation is CASSRYPGETQYF.

The V call is TRBV7-2, the J call TRBJ2-1, with TRBD2 as a possible D gene (7 bases). V lost 6 bases, J lost 7 bases, and 16 bases lay in between. The CDR3 consists of 14 residues. Germline loops: CDR1 SGHTA, CDR2 FQGNSA. CDR3 protein: CASRLGGPMNEQFF. The CDR3 DNA follows: TGTGCCAGCAGGCTGGGGGGGCCGATGAATGAGCAGTTCTTC.

This clonotype was found a few times. The chain carries TRBV9 and TRBJ2-3, with D possibly TRBD2 on 5 matching bases. CDR3 size: 16 residues. The V end lost 0 bases, the J end lost 0 bases, and 11 bases lay between the germline ends. Looked up from germline, CDR1 is SGDLS and CDR2 is YYNGEE. The CDR3 is CASSVGSSGSTDTQYF. CDR3 in DNA: TGTGCCAGCAGCGTAGGATCCTCGGGGAGCACAGATACGCAGTATTTT.

The rearrangement links TRBV20-1 to TRBJ2-3; tentatively, D is TRBD2 (6 bases). V was shortened by 4 bases and J by 6 bases, with 26 bases between the two germline ends. The CDR3 is 17 amino acids. Germline V gene sequence: CDR1 DFQATT, CDR2 SNEGSKA (reference sequence). The CDR3 DNA sequence: TGCAGTGCTATGGAGGGCTTTTCGGGACTCGCCCCGGATACGCAGTATTTT. Protein sequence: CSAMEGFSGLAPDTQYF.

In this sample, this clonotype turned up a few times. This CDR3 is CASSLGGLAGYSYEQYF. For the CDR3, the DNA is TGTGCCAGCAGTTTAGGAGGGCTAGCGGGCTACTCCTACGAGCAGTACTTC. This chain connects TRBV27 to TRBJ2-7; 8 bases are a match to TRBD2. This CDR3 has 17 residues. Germline V gene sequence: CDR1 MNHEY, CDR2 SMNVEV (reference sequence). V was pared by 2 bases and J by 0 bases, with 9 bases of the junction left unmatched.

V gene TRBV5-1 combines with J gene TRBJ1-1, with D uncertain. The CDR3 has 15 residues. V was pared by 4 bases and J by 0 bases, with 13 bases between. Germline V gene sequence: CDR1 SGHRS, CDR2 YFSETQ. The CDR3 nucleotides read TGCGCCAGCAGCACAACTGGACCGCTGAACACTGAAGCTTTCTTT. Translation: CASSTTGPLNTEAFF. Full variable domain (remainder filled in from reference TRBV5-1 and TRBJ1-1): KAGVTQTPRYLIKTRGQQVTLSCSPISGHRSVSWYQQTPGQGLQFLFEYFSETQRNKGNFPGRFSGRQFSNSRSEMNVSTLELGDSALYLCASSTTGPLNTEAFFGQGTRLTVV.

This sequence joins TRBV6-6 and TRBJ2-1; unclear D gene. CDR1 is MNHNY and CDR2 is SVGAGI in the germline V gene (reference sequence). V was clipped by 3 bases and J by 5 bases, with 8 bases between them. The length of the CDR3 is 13 residues. For the CDR3, the DNA is TGTGCCAGCAGTTATGAAAGGAACAATGAGCAGTTCTTC. Protein product: CASSYERNNEQFF.

This sequence joins TRBV29-1 and TRBJ2-7; 7 nucleotides agree with TRBD1. This CDR3 contains 13 residues. From germline, CDR1 is SQVTM and CDR2 ANQGSEA. J was trimmed by 0 bases and V by 5 bases; bases with no gene match: 4. CDR3 residues: CSVRDSNSYEQYF. CDR3 DNA: TGCAGCGTTCGGGACAGCAACTCCTACGAGCAGTACTTC.

This clonotype was observed once. The chain uses TRBV7-9 and TRBJ2-7; D perhaps matches TRBD1 (5 bases). This CDR3 is 14 amino acids long. V lost 5 bases and J 3 bases, leaving 14 bases between the germline ends. Germline CDR1 reads SEHNR; CDR2 reads FQNEAQ (reference sequence). The CDR3 spells CASSPSGHFYEQYF. The CDR3 bases are TGTGCCAGCAGCCCTTCCGGACACTTCTACGAGCAGTACTTC.

Notes on this clonotype: One junction end disagrees with the germline gene, perhaps due to a read error. This rearrangement joins TRBV12-3 or TRBV12-4 to TRBJ1-1; D unclear. The CDR3 length is 13 residues. The CDR3: CTSSGRRNTEAFF. The CDR3 coding sequence is TGTACCAGCAGTGGGCGCAGGAACACTGAAGCTTTCTTT.

This chain connects TRBV6-1 to TRBJ2-5; D is undetermined. V was clipped by 2 bases and J by 5 bases, with 9 bases between them. The germline gives CDR1 MNHNS, CDR2 SASEGT. The CDR3 is made up of 13 amino acids. CDR3 sequence: CASSERPRETQYF. The CDR3 coding sequence is TGTGCCAGCAGTGAACGTCCTAGGGAGACCCAGTACTTC.

The V call is TRBV12-3 or TRBV12-4, the J call TRBJ2-1; D is tentatively TRBD1 or TRBD2 (5 bases each). The ends were cut back, 5 bases at V and 13 bases at J, with 21 bases in the middle. The CDR3 length is 14 residues. CDR3 loop: CASSGAGFRETQFF. CDR3 nucleotides: TGTGCCAGCAGTGGCGCAGGGTTCAGGGAGACCCAGTTCTTC.

This clonotype was seen more than once but under ten times. The J gene is TRBJ2-3, the V gene TRBV9; no definite D call. Germline V CDR1 and CDR2: SGDLS, YYNGEE. The CDR3 contains 14 residues. V was cut by 0 bases and J by 2 bases, with 7 bases left in between. In DNA, the CDR3 is TGTGCCAGCAGCGTAGGCGCAAACACAGATACGCAGTATTTT. Translating gives CASSVGANTDTQYF.

This clonotype has a handful of counts. This chain uses TRBV6-1 with TRBJ2-7, with 10 bases matching TRBD1. J was trimmed by 4 bases and V by 3 bases; bases with no gene match: 9. Germline V gene sequence: CDR1 MNHNS, CDR2 SASEGT. The CDR3 contains 16 residues. In DNA, the CDR3 is TGTGCCAGCAGTGAGTGGGGGGACAGGGGTTTGTACGAGCAGTACTTC. Protein product: CASSEWGDRGLYEQYF.

The chain couples TRBV12-3 or TRBV12-4 to TRBJ2-5, with D perhaps assigned TRBD1 or TRBD2 (5 bases each). This CDR3 spans 15 amino acids. With 5 bases removed from V and 1 base from J, the gap between germline ends came to 14 bases. CDR3 in DNA: TGTGCCAGCAGTCAGATCCGGGGCGGCCAAGAGACCCAGTACTTC. As protein: CASSQIRGGQETQYF.

In this sample, this clonotype turned up a few times. The chain couples TRBV20-1 to TRBJ1-3; no reliable D call. Germline assignment: CDR1 DFQATT and CDR2 SNEGSKA (reference sequence). This CDR3 has 15 amino acids. Trimming took 8 bases from V and 0 from J, leaving 17 bases between them. The CDR3 region has the DNA TGCAGTACGCGAAAACACGGATACTCTGGAAACACCATATATTTT. Translated, it gives CSTRKHGYSGNTIYF.

Only one count was recorded for this clonotype. The chain joins TRBV28 to TRBJ1-5, with D possibly TRBD1 on 6 matching bases. Germline CDR1 and CDR2: MDHEN and SYDVKM. The CDR3 consists of 16 residues. V dropped 5 bases and J dropped 0 bases, with 14 bases sitting between them. The CDR3 DNA sequence: TGTGCCAGCAGTCGGGCACAGGGCTTTAGCAATCAGCCCCAGCATTTT. It codes for CASSRAQGFSNQPQHF.

A few counts support this clonotype. The conserved phenylalanine or tryptophan normally closing the CDR3 is absent here, so this likely arose from a read error. The chain recombines TRBV4-2 with TRBJ2-7; D gene uncertain. Germline V gives CDR1 LGHNA, CDR2 YNFKEQ. The CDR3 has 16 residues. V shed 0 bases and J shed 1 base, with 13 bases lying between them. The CDR3 region has the DNA TGTGCCAGCAGCCAAGAGGCCTCAGGAAATTCCTACGAGCAGTACTGC. It encodes CASSQEASGNSYEQYC.

CDR3 sequence (DNA): TGTGCCAGCAGCCAAGAGGGCAGCCGAAGGGAAAAACTGTTTTTT. Protein: CASSQEGSRREKLFF. The chain joins TRBV4-2 to TRBJ1-4; D is unclear. Germline CDR1 LGHNA, CDR2 YNFKEQ. V was trimmed by 0 bases and J by 8 bases, leaving 13 bases between them. This CDR3 region has 15 residues.

The chain recombines TRBV20-1 with TRBJ2-1; D is tentatively TRBD1 or TRBD2 (5 bases each). The CDR3 extends over 16 amino acids. Trimming removed 0 bases at V and 1 base at J, with 13 bases between. CDR1 DFQATT and CDR2 SNEGSKA come from the germline V gene (reference sequence). The CDR3 DNA reads as TGCAGTGCTAGAGATTGGTCGAGGGGTTCCTACAATGAGCAGTTCTTC. Translating it yields CSARDWSRGSYNEQFF.

This clonotype occurred a few times. The V and J genes are TRBV9 and TRBJ2-3, with a tentative D call TRBD1 (6 bases). The CDR3 sequence is 18 residues long. Germline CDR1 is SGDLS and CDR2 is YYNGEE. The V end lost 3 bases, the J end lost 0 bases, and 20 bases lay between the germline ends. CDR3 protein: CASSDPGSQGKSTDTQYF. As DNA, the CDR3 is TGTGCCAGCAGCGACCCCGGCTCACAGGGTAAGAGCACAGATACGCAGTATTTT.

The chain has TRBV4-2 and TRBJ2-1, with 16 bases aligning to TRBD2. V lost 0 bases and J lost 8; bases outside the gene matches: 4. CDR3 length: 17 amino acids. Looked up from germline, CDR1 is LGHNA and CDR2 is YNFKEQ. In DNA form, the CDR3 reads TGTGCCAGCAGCCAAGAGGGACTAGCGGGGGGGTTCGATGAGCAGTTCTTC. Translated, it gives CASSQEGLAGGFDEQFF.

As to this clonotype: Germline is not matched at one junction end, which may reflect a read error. The V call is TRBV3-1, the J call TRBJ2-5; 7 bases agree with TRBD2. The CDR3 is 16 residues long. The germline V gene encodes CDR1 LGHDT and CDR2 YNNKEL (reference sequence). CDR3 loop: CASSQDLASGQEAQYF. As DNA, the CDR3 is TGTGCCAGCAGCCAAGATCTGGCTAGCGGTCAAGAGGCCCAGTACTTC.

A few counts support this clonotype. The chain uses TRBV4-3 and TRBJ1-6; TRBD1 matches 8 bases. The CDR3 spans 20 residues. CDR1 is LGHNA and CDR2 is YSLEER in the germline V gene. The V and J ends lost 0 bases and 4 bases, in that order; junction bases with no gene match: 14. Here the CDR3 DNA reads TGCGCCAGCAGCCAAGATTATAGGGGACAGGTCACTTCTTATAATTCACCCCTCCACTTT. Its protein product is CASSQDYRGQVTSYNSPLHF.

This clonotype was found a few times. This chain joins TRBV5-1 and TRBJ1-2, with D possibly TRBD1 on 6 matching bases. V lost 4 bases and J lost 0, with 16 bases in between. The germline CDR1 and CDR2 sequences are SGHRS and YFSETQ. This CDR3 has 16 amino acids. CDR3 in amino acids: CASSRGAADPNYGYTF. The DNA for the CDR3 is TGCGCCAGCAGCCGGGGGGCCGCGGACCCTAACTATGGCTACACCTTC.

This clonotype has only a few counts. Mismatch with germline at one junction end may stem from a read error. This rearrangement joins TRBV7-7 to TRBJ2-1, with D perhaps TRBD2 (7 bases). The CDR3 sequence is 16 residues long. The germline gives CDR1 SSHAT, CDR2 FNYEAQ (reference sequence). The chain's CDR3 is CASSLSAGAPNNEQFF. The CDR3 region has the DNA TGTGCTAGCAGCTTATCGGCGGGGGCCCCAAACAATGAGCAGTTCTTC.

This clonotype was detected only a few times. The genes are TRBV5-6 and TRBJ2-1; unclear D gene. Trimming removed 1 base at V and 8 bases at J, with 4 bases between. Germline CDR1 SGHDT, CDR2 YYEEEE. The CDR3 loop spans 11 amino acids. For the CDR3, the DNA is TGTGCCAGCAGCTTGCGCTATGAGCAGTTCTTC. This gives the protein CASSLRYEQFF.

V gene TRBV9 combines with J gene TRBJ1-2; D gene ambiguous. V was cut by 4 bases and J by 10 bases, with 14 bases left in between. There are 12 residues in the CDR3. Per germline, CDR1 SGDLS and CDR2 YYNGEE. The CDR3 protein is CASSPESPSYTF. In DNA, the CDR3 is TGTGCCAGCAGCCCCGAGAGCCCTTCCTACACCTTC.